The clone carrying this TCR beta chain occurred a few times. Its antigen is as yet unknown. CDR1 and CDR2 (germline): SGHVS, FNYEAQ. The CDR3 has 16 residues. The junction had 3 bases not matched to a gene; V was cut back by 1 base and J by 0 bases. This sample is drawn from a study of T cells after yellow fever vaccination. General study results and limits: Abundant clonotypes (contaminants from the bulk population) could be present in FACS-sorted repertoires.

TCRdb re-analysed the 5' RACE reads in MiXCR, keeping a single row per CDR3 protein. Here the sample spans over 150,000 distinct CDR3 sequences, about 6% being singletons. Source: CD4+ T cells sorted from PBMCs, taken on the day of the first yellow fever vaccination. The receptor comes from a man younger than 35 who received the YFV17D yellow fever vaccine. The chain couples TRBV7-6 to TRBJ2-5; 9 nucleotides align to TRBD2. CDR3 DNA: TGTGCCAGCAGCTTAGGCCTAGCGGGACACCAAGAGACCCAGTACTTC. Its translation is CASSLGLAGHQETQYF.